Below are 30 T cell receptor beta chains sequenced from a single sample in a study of post-analysis software for immune sequencing data. Findings and limits, study-wide: Five TRBV segments (TRBV5-6, TRBV5-1 and TRBV20-1 among them) occurred more frequently in patients than in controls.

Their specific antigens are unknown. Unique molecular identifiers were carried by the TCR beta cDNA libraries. MiXCR, run by TCRdb on the PCR reads, gives a single entry per CDR3 protein. The sample includes fewer than 850,000 distinct CDR3 sequences, 46% of them seen just once. The sequencing sample was made of blood. Source of these receptors: a girl aged 5 to 17 with multiple sclerosis.

This clonotype was seen more than once but under ten times. V gene TRBV20-1 combines with J gene TRBJ2-5; a possible D gene is TRBD2 (6 bases). The germline gives CDR1 DFQATT, CDR2 SNEGSKA (reference sequence). The V and J ends lost 3 bases and 1 base respectively, with 15 bases between them. This CDR3 comprises 15 residues. The CDR3: CSASRDSHTQETQYF. In DNA, the CDR3 is TGCAGTGCTAGTAGGGACTCCCACACCCAAGAGACCCAGTACTTC.

This clonotype was recorded a few times. The chain carries TRBV9 and TRBJ2-7, with 7 bases aligning to TRBD1. The CDR3 contains 11 residues. Germline V lookup: CDR1 SGDLS, CDR2 YYNGEE. This CDR3 is CASGTAYEQYF. CDR3 nucleotides: TGTGCTTCCGGGACAGCCTACGAGCAGTACTTC.

This chain uses TRBV4-2 with TRBJ1-2; D is unclear. V was shortened by 1 base and J by 7 bases, with 10 bases between the two germline ends. The length of the CDR3 is 13 residues. Germline assignment: CDR1 LGHNA and CDR2 YNFKEQ. The CDR3 here is CASSQGVPSGYTF. CDR3 DNA sequence: TGTGCCAGCAGCCAAGGCGTACCGAGTGGCTACACCTTC.

A few counts support this clonotype. The chain is built from TRBV5-6 and TRBJ2-1, with TRBD2 identical over 10 bases. Trimming cost V 0 bases and J 9 bases; bases outside gene matches: 6. The CDR3 sequence is 15 residues long. Germline CDR1 is SGHDT and CDR2 is YYEEEE. The CDR3 nucleotides read TGTGCCAGCAGCTTGGGACTAGCGGGTCTGGGTGAGCAGTTCTTC. Its translation: CASSLGLAGLGEQFF.

In nucleotides, the CDR3 is TGCAGTGCTAGGGAACATGCGGGACGGATGAACACTGAAGCTTTCTTT. Its protein is CSAREHAGRMNTEAFF. The gene calls are TRBV20-1 and TRBJ1-1; possibly TRBD1 for D (5 bases). The CDR3 loop spans 16 amino acids. The germline CDR1 and CDR2 sequences are DFQATT and SNEGSKA (reference sequence). V was trimmed by 3 bases and J by 0 bases, leaving 17 bases between them.

This sequence joins TRBV7-9 and TRBJ2-7, with D maybe TRBD1 (6 bases). The V end was cut by 5 bases, the J end by 0 bases, with 17 bases between. Germline CDR1 reads SEHNR; CDR2 reads FQNEAQ (reference sequence). The CDR3 is made up of 16 amino acids. The DNA of the CDR3 is TGTGCCAGCAGCGACAGACAGGACTCGATCTCCTACGAGCAGTACTTC. This encodes CASSDRQDSISYEQYF.

In this sample, this clonotype turned up once. The J gene is TRBJ2-1, the V gene TRBV10-1; D unresolved. In germline, CDR1 is WNHNN, CDR2 SYGVQD (reference sequence). Trimming took 3 bases from V and 10 from J, leaving 10 bases between them. This CDR3 contains 12 residues. The CDR3 DNA sequence: TGCGCCAGCAGTGATGGGTGGGTGGAGCAGTTCTTC. It encodes CASSDGWVEQFF.

V is TRBV20-1 and J is TRBJ1-1, with TRBD1 matching 7 bases. With 1 base clipped from V and 0 bases from J, the junction kept 11 bases outside the gene matches. The CDR3 spans 17 residues. Germline assignment: CDR1 DFQATT and CDR2 SNEGSKA (reference sequence). DNA for the CDR3: TGCAGTGCTAGAGGAAGCGACAGGGTGCCCTTGAACACTGAAGCTTTCTTT. This translates into CSARGSDRVPLNTEAFF.

This rearrangement joins TRBV20-1 to TRBJ2-5, with no clear D. The CDR3 has 12 residues. The germline V gene encodes CDR1 DFQATT and CDR2 SNEGSKA (reference sequence). V lost 5 bases to trimming and J lost 1 base, with 8 bases between them. The CDR3: CSALPFQETQYF. Written as DNA, the CDR3 is TGCAGTGCTTTGCCCTTCCAAGAGACCCAGTACTTC.

This chain uses TRBV27 with TRBJ1-2, with D perhaps matching TRBD1 (5 bases). This CDR3 is built from 16 residues. CDR1 MNHEY and CDR2 SMNVEV come from the germline V gene (reference sequence). V was pared by 5 bases and J by 0 bases, with 16 bases between. The chain's CDR3 is CASSPLPLTANYGYTF. The CDR3 DNA follows: TGTGCCAGCAGTCCCCTCCCCCTGACAGCTAACTATGGCTACACCTTC.

This sequence joins TRBV11-2 and TRBJ1-4; no definite D call. Germline CDR1 SGHAT, CDR2 FQNNGV. Deletions cut 5 bases from V and 0 bases from J, with 10 bases between. This CDR3 is 15 amino acids long. The CDR3 loop is CASSPRLSTNEKLFF. The CDR3 DNA follows: TGTGCCAGCAGCCCCCGACTATCAACTAATGAAAAACTGTTTTTT.

The table lists this clonotype with a few counts. This chain joins TRBV20-1 and TRBJ2-1; 9 positions match TRBD2. The CDR3 loop spans 16 amino acids. CDR1 is DFQATT, CDR2 SNEGSKA, per germline (reference sequence). Trimming cost V 1 base and J 4 bases; bases outside gene matches: 8. CDR3: CSARALRTSDYNEQFF. The CDR3 DNA reads as TGCAGTGCTAGAGCCCTTCGGACTAGCGATTACAATGAGCAGTTCTTC.

DNA of the CDR3: TGTGCCAGCAGCTTGTACGGGGGCCAACCCCCAGGGTGGAATGAGCAGTTCTTC. Translated: CASSLYGGQPPGWNEQFF. The V gene is TRBV5-5, the J gene TRBJ2-1; possibly TRBD1 or TRBD2 for D (6 bases each). The CDR3 spans 18 residues. Germline loops: CDR1 SGHKS, CDR2 YYEKEE (reference sequence). V gave up 1 base and J gave up 7 bases, with 24 bases separating them.

There are a few counts of this clonotype. V and J are TRBV6-5 and TRBJ2-1; the match to TRBD2 covers 9 bases. The CDR3 extends over 18 amino acids. Trimming took 2 bases from V and 7 from J; bases not matched to a gene: 15. CDR1 MNHEY and CDR2 SVGAGI come from the germline V gene. CDR3 bases: TGTGCCAGCAGTTACCGCTGGTCGCGGCGGGAGGGTTGGAATGAGCAGTTCTTC. It specifies CASSYRWSRREGWNEQFF.

This rearrangement joins TRBV12-3 or TRBV12-4 to TRBJ2-5; 9 nucleotides agree with TRBD2. The V and J ends lost 3 bases and 4 bases, in that order; junction bases with no gene match: 6. There are 15 residues in the CDR3. The CDR3 DNA reads as TGTGCCAGCAGTTTTTGGGCGGGAGGGGCAGAGACCCAGTACTTC. Its translation is CASSFWAGGAETQYF.

The chain combines TRBV7-9 with TRBJ2-1; 8 nucleotides align to TRBD2. This CDR3 contains 16 residues. In germline, CDR1 is SEHNR, CDR2 FQNEAQ (reference sequence). Trimming cost V 1 base and J 6 bases; bases outside gene matches: 8. CDR3: CASSLGPGGIFNEQFF. The CDR3 nucleotides read TGTGCCAGCAGCTTAGGACCGGGAGGGATTTTCAATGAGCAGTTCTTC.

This clonotype occurred many times. The rearrangement links TRBV6-4 to TRBJ2-3; D unresolved. There are 13 residues in the CDR3. V lost 3 bases, J lost 4 bases, and 8 bases lay in between. CDR1 MRHNA and CDR2 SNTAGT come from the germline V gene. The chain's CDR3 is CASSEELADTQYF. For the CDR3, the DNA is TGTGCCAGCAGTGAGGAGTTGGCAGATACGCAGTATTTT.

This chain connects TRBV6-1 to TRBJ2-7, with 10 bases matching TRBD2. Germline V gene lookup returns CDR1 MNHNS and CDR2 SASEGT. The CDR3 runs 14 residues. V dropped 8 bases and J dropped 5; count of bases not matched to a gene: 9. CDR3: CASSTVAGGDEQYF. The DNA of the CDR3 is TGTGCCAGCTCCACCGTAGCGGGAGGTGACGAGCAGTACTTC.

For the CDR3, the DNA is TGCAGCGCTCAAACAGGGGACATGGGCGAGCAGTACTTC. Amino acid sequence: CSAQTGDMGEQYF. The V call is TRBV29-1, the J call TRBJ2-5; 7 bases map to TRBD1. The DNA end is a closer match to TRBJ2-7, so the J assignment may be wrong. Per germline, CDR1 SQVTM and CDR2 ANQGSEA. This CDR3 comprises 13 residues.

This chain uses TRBV5-1 with TRBJ2-1; D possibly uses TRBD1 or TRBD2 (6 bases each). The germline V gene has CDR1 SGHRS and CDR2 YFSETQ. There are 15 residues in the CDR3. The ends were cut back, 4 bases at V and 8 bases at J, with 19 bases in the middle. CDR3 region: CASSAHRVGEDEQFF. The CDR3 DNA reads TGCGCCAGCAGCGCACACAGGGTGGGGGAGGATGAGCAGTTCTTC.

This rearrangement joins TRBV27 to TRBJ2-4; 9 bases fit TRBD1. The closer fit of TRBJ2-7 to the DNA end suggests the J call may be wrong. The length of the CDR3 is 15 residues. Germline CDR1 and CDR2: MNHEY and SMNVEV (reference sequence). The CDR3 spells CASSTDRGILYEQYF. CDR3 DNA sequence: TGTGCCAGCAGTACCGACAGGGGGATATTATACGAGCAGTACTTC.

In nucleotides, the CDR3 is TGCGCCAGCAGCGGGGAGGGCTCCTACAATGAGCAGTTCTTC. Translation gives CASSGEGSYNEQFF. The chain has TRBV5-1 and TRBJ2-1, with 7 bases aligning to TRBD2. V gave up 4 bases and J gave up 0 bases; unmatched junction bases: 1. The CDR3 consists of 14 residues. Per germline, CDR1 SGHRS and CDR2 YFSETQ.

V gene TRBV28 combines with J gene TRBJ2-1, with 12 bases that match TRBD2. The CDR3 is made up of 16 amino acids. The junction had 7 bases not matched to a gene; V was cut back by 6 bases and J by 4 bases. The germline gives CDR1 MDHEN, CDR2 SYDVKM. The CDR3 bases are TGTGCCAGCAGCTCCACTAGCGGGGGGCCGTACAATGAGCAGTTCTTC. Protein product: CASSSTSGGPYNEQFF.

This clonotype was detected only a few times. The gene calls are TRBV12-3 or TRBV12-4 and TRBJ1-1, with 9 bases matching TRBD1. With V trimmed by 6 bases and J by 4 bases, 6 bases remained unmatched. CDR3 size: 14 residues. CDR3 region: CASSPRQGGTEAFF. CDR3 coding DNA: TGTGCCAGCAGCCCTCGACAGGGGGGCACTGAAGCTTTCTTT.

This clonotype was recorded a few times. V gene TRBV7-2 combines with J gene TRBJ2-5, with 7 bases aligning to TRBD1. J was trimmed by 2 bases and V by 1 base; bases with no gene match: 10. The CDR3 totals 17 residues. Per germline, CDR1 SGHTA and CDR2 FQGNSA. This CDR3 reads CASSLVWGTVAQETQYF. The CDR3 bases are TGTGCCAGCAGCTTAGTGTGGGGGACAGTCGCTCAAGAGACCCAGTACTTC.

This clonotype turned up a few times. This chain joins TRBV15 and TRBJ2-1; 11 nucleotides line up with TRBD2. This CDR3 has 14 residues. From germline, CDR1 is LNHNV and CDR2 YYDKDF (reference sequence). V lost 0 bases and J lost 13; bases outside the gene matches: 5. The CDR3 loop is CATSRDTSGRSQFF. The CDR3 bases are TGTGCCACCAGCAGAGATACTAGCGGGAGATCACAGTTCTTC.

This chain connects TRBV5-1 to TRBJ2-5, with D perhaps given as TRBD1 or TRBD2 (5 bases each). V lost 0 bases, J lost 1 base, and 10 bases lay in between. Looked up from germline, CDR1 is SGHRS and CDR2 is YFSETQ. The CDR3 has 15 residues. Here the CDR3 DNA reads TGCGCCAGCAGCTTGGACGGGGCCCGCCAAGAGACCCAGTACTTC. The encoded protein is CASSLDGARQETQYF. Full variable domain (missing parts from reference TRBV5-1 and TRBJ2-5): KAGVTQTPRYLIKTRGQQVTLSCSPISGHRSVSWYQQTPGQGLQFLFEYFSETQRNKGNFPGRFSGRQFSNSRSEMNVSTLELGDSALYLCASSLDGARQETQYFGPGTRLLVL.

The chain carries TRBV3-1 and TRBJ2-7; tentatively, D is TRBD2 (6 bases). Gene TRBJ2-5 matches the end of the DNA better, so the J call may be wrong. CDR1 and CDR2 (germline): LGHDT, YNNKEL (reference sequence). The CDR3 is 16 residues long. In DNA, the CDR3 is TGTGCCAGCAGCCAAGGGGAGTACGGGAGAGGGGAGACCCAGTACTTC. Its protein product is CASSQGEYGRGETQYF.

This clonotype was counted a single time. Just one base apart from a much larger clone, this may be a read error. This rearrangement joins TRBV10-3 to TRBJ2-5; no clear D. CDR1 is ENHRY and CDR2 is SYGVKD in the germline V gene. The CDR3 runs to 12 residues. CDR3 in amino acids: CAIGESRETQYF. The CDR3 DNA reads TGTGCCATCGGTGAGTCCAGGGAGACCCAGTACTTC.

J is TRBJ2-1 and V is TRBV4-3; the match to TRBD2 covers 8 bases. V lost 0 bases and J lost 9; bases outside the gene matches: 10. This CDR3 spans 16 amino acids. Germline loops: CDR1 LGHNA, CDR2 YSLEER. CDR3 DNA sequence: TGCGCCAGCAGCCAAGAAGGAGCGGGAGTCTCTAGTGAGCAGTTCTTC. Its protein is CASSQEGAGVSSEQFF.